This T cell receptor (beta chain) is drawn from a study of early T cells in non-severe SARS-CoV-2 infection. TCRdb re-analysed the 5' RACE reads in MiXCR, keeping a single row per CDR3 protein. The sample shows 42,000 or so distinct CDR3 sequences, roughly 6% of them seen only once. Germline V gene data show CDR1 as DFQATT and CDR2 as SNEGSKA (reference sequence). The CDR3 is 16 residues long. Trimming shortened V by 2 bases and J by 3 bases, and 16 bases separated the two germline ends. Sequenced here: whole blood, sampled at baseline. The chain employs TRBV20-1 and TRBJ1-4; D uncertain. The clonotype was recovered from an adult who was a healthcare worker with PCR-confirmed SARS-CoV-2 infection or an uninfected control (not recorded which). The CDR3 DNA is TGCAGTGCTAGAAGAACGTCTGTGGGCGCTAATGAAAAACTGTTTTTT. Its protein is CSARRTSVGANEKLFF.